This entry concerns a single T cell receptor beta chain. The target antigen is unknown. The CDR3 length is 14 residues. V lost 0 bases, J lost 4 bases, and 10 bases lay in between. The germline V gene encodes CDR1 GTSNPN and CDR2 SVGIG (reference sequence). These data belong to a study of beta chain features in type 1 diabetes. Study findings and constraints: When Type 1 diabetes patients were examined, their TCRB CDR3s proved moderately but significantly shorter in all four CD4+ subsets.

Reverse transcription of all isolated RNA meant that expressed TCRB transcripts were sequenced. Measured with immunoSEQ multiplex PCR; TCRdb has only the in-frame clones, and not every one. The sample has 600,000 to 700,000 clones, roughly 12% seen once. The TCR comes from a man under 40 with type 1 diabetes. This rearrangement joins TRBV30 to TRBJ1-3; D ambiguous. What was sequenced was naive CD4+ T cells from blood. CDR3 DNA: TGTGCCTGGAGTGTACCTCCTGGAGGAAACACCATATATTTT. Protein: CAWSVPPGGNTIYF.